One and the same sample provided the 15 T cell receptor beta chains below, sequenced in a study of blood T cell repertoires in COVID-19. TCRdb keeps only in-frame clones here, not all; method: immunoSEQ multiplex PCR. The sample carries roughly 220,000 clones, more than 75% recorded once. The sequencing sample was made of peripheral blood. Every receptor here comes from a man aged 55 to 69 with acute or convalescent COVID-19.

The chain joins TRBV6-2 or TRBV6-3 to TRBJ1-6; unclear D gene. Germline lookup yields CDR1 MNHEY and CDR2 SVGEGT. The CDR3 runs 13 residues. V dropped 0 bases and J dropped 10 bases, with 7 bases sitting between them. Here the CDR3 DNA reads TGTGCCAGCAGTTACTCTGGCAGGTCACCCCTCCACTTT. This gives the protein CASSYSGRSPLHF.

The chain recombines TRBV28 with TRBJ2-5; TRBD2 matches at 12 bases. The CDR3 consists of 17 residues. Germline V CDR1 and CDR2: MDHEN, SYDVKM. V gave up 6 bases and J gave up 0 bases; unmatched junction bases: 8. The chain's CDR3 is CASSMTGLAGNQETQYF. CDR3 DNA sequence: TGTGCCAGCAGCATGACGGGACTAGCGGGCAACCAAGAGACCCAGTACTTC. The full variable domain, with the rest looked up from reference TRBV28 and TRBJ2-5, is DVKVTQSSRYLVKRTGEKVFLECVQDMDHENMFWYRQDPGLGLRLIYFSYDVKMKEKGDIPEGYSVSREKKERFSLILESASTNQTSMYLCASSMTGLAGNQETQYFGPGTRLLVL.

This clone was detected once. This chain connects TRBV4-3 to TRBJ2-1; 9 bases map to TRBD2. The V segment lost 0 bases and the J segment 8 bases; nucleotides outside the gene matches: 5. CDR3 length: 15 amino acids. CDR1 is LGHNA, CDR2 YSLEER, per germline. DNA for the CDR3: TGCGCCAGCAGCCAAGAGGTTCTAGCGGGGTATGAGCAGTTCTTC. Translating gives CASSQEVLAGYEQFF.

The genes are TRBV21-1 and TRBJ1-5; the table gives TRBD1 as D, unverified against the DNA. TRBV21-1 is an annotated pseudogene. CDR3 length: 16 residues. The chain's CDR3 is CASSKGCRQNNQPQHF. The CDR3 DNA follows: TGTGCCAGCAGCAAGGGTTGCAGACAAAATAATCAGCCCCAGCATTTT.

The V call is TRBV5-6, the J call TRBJ2-7; D not resolved. CDR1 and CDR2 from the germline V gene are SGHDT and YYEEEE. This CDR3 region has 14 residues. With 2 bases removed from V and 1 base from J, the gap between germline ends came to 10 bases. The chain's CDR3 is CASSFSGGSYEQYF. The DNA of the CDR3 is TGTGCCAGCAGCTTTTCCGGCGGATCCTACGAGCAGTACTTC.

The rearrangement joins TRBV9 to TRBJ1-1; 9 bases fit TRBD1. The CDR3 consists of 18 residues. The junction had 13 bases not matched to a gene; V was cut back by 4 bases and J by 0 bases. CDR1 SGDLS and CDR2 YYNGEE come from the germline V gene. The CDR3 DNA follows: TGTGCCAGCAGCCCCCCCGAGGGACAGGGAAGGATGAACACTGAAGCTTTCTTT. This encodes CASSPPEGQGRMNTEAFF.

This chain connects TRBV5-1 to TRBJ2-3, with 7 bases matching TRBD2. The ends lost 4 bases at V and 1 base at J; junction bases unmatched: 9. This CDR3 is built from 16 residues. CDR1 is SGHRS and CDR2 is YFSETQ in the germline V gene. Here the CDR3 DNA reads TGCGCCAGCAGCAAGGATTCTAGCGGTCGCACAGATACGCAGTATTTT. It translates to CASSKDSSGRTDTQYF. The full variable domain, with the rest looked up from reference TRBV5-1 and TRBJ2-3, is KAGVTQTPRYLIKTRGQQVTLSCSPISGHRSVSWYQQTPGQGLQFLFEYFSETQRNKGNFPGRFSGRQFSNSRSEMNVSTLELGDSALYLCASSKDSSGRTDTQYFGPGTRLTVL.

The V and J genes are TRBV10-3 and TRBJ2-6; TRBD2 might be the D (6 bases). Germline V gives CDR1 ENHRY, CDR2 SYGVKD. V gave up 4 bases and J gave up 6 bases, with 7 bases separating them. The length of the CDR3 is 13 residues. The chain's CDR3 is CAISAGEANVLTF. CDR3 DNA sequence: TGTGCCATCAGTGCGGGGGAGGCCAACGTCCTGACTTTC.

V usage is TRBV11-2 and J usage is TRBJ2-2; D is unclear. V lost 1 base to trimming and J lost 6 bases, with 9 bases between them. Germline CDR1 is SGHAT and CDR2 is FQNNGV. This CDR3 comprises 14 residues. The CDR3 DNA follows: TGTGCCAGCAGCTTAGTACAAGTCGCCGGGGAGCTGTTTTTT. Its protein is CASSLVQVAGELFF.

The chain is built from TRBV5-8 and TRBJ2-5, with 9 nucleotides matching TRBD1. After removal of 3 bases from V and 4 bases from J, the junction contained 4 bases not matched to a gene. This CDR3 has 14 residues. Germline V gene data show CDR1 as SGHTS and CDR2 as YDEGEE. CDR3 protein: CASSSGQGGETQYF. The CDR3 DNA reads as TGTGCCAGCAGCTCGGGACAGGGTGGAGAGACCCAGTACTTC.

V is TRBV6-2 or TRBV6-3 and J is TRBJ2-2; perhaps TRBD2 as D (5 bases). The V and J ends lost 1 base and 4 bases respectively, with 10 bases between them. The length of the CDR3 is 15 residues. Germline V CDR1 and CDR2: MNHEY, SVGEGT. CDR3 in amino acids: CASSYFPGSTGELFF. CDR3 DNA sequence: TGTGCCAGCAGTTACTTCCCGGGAAGCACCGGGGAGCTGTTTTTT.

The CDR3 here is CASSLEVGQRNTEAFF. The CDR3, as DNA: TGCGCCAGCAGCTTGGAGGTGGGACAGAGGAACACTGAAGCTTTCTTT. The J gene is TRBJ1-1, the V gene TRBV5-1; 7 bases are shared with TRBD1. The CDR3 contains 16 residues. Germline V CDR1 and CDR2: SGHRS, YFSETQ. V shed 0 bases, J shed 1 base, and the junction held 6 bases outside the gene matches. Filled out from reference TRBV5-1 and TRBJ1-1, the complete variable domain reads KAGVTQTPRYLIKTRGQQVTLSCSPISGHRSVSWYQQTPGQGLQFLFEYFSETQRNKGNFPGRFSGRQFSNSRSEMNVSTLELGDSALYLCASSLEVGQRNTEAFFGQGTRLTVV.

The gene calls are TRBV11-2 and TRBJ2-7; TRBD1 matches at 8 bases. Trimming at V came to 5 bases and at J to 6 bases, leaving 9 bases not matched to a gene. This CDR3 spans 14 amino acids. CDR1 is SGHAT and CDR2 is FQNNGV in the germline V gene. The CDR3 bases are TGTGCCAGCAGCCGGACAGGGTTGGGCTTCGAGCAGTACTTC. It codes for CASSRTGLGFEQYF.

The V and J genes are TRBV3-1 (or the pseudogene TRBV3-2) and TRBJ1-2; 11 bases fit TRBD1. The CDR3 sequence is 16 residues long. Germline V lookup: CDR1 LGHDT, CDR2 YNNKEL (reference sequence). With 1 base clipped from V and 4 bases from J, the junction kept 5 bases outside the gene matches. CDR3 DNA: TGTGCCAGCAGCCAAGGCTGGACAGGGGGCGGCTATGGCTACACCTTC. Protein product: CASSQGWTGGGYGYTF.

Here the CDR3 reads CASSHGSGQYF. The CDR3 nucleotides are TGTGCCAGCAGTCACGGGTCGGGGCAGTACTTC. This rearrangement joins TRBV14 to TRBJ2-7; D unresolved. Germline V gene sequence: CDR1 SGHDN, CDR2 FVKESK. This CDR3 contains 11 residues. V lost 6 bases, J lost 9 bases, and 12 bases lay in between.